These T cell receptor beta chains were read from a single sample in a study of beta chain features in type 1 diabetes. Assay used: immunoSEQ multiplex PCR; TCRdb lists only in-frame clones, some missing. The sample has 810,000 or so clones; 17% are singletons. The sequenced material came from naive CD4+ T cells from blood. These receptors all come from a woman aged 18-30 years in good health. CDR3s include the opening cysteine and the closing phenylalanine or tryptophan. D genes are given only for firm matches. For some rows the clone size is stated as once, few or many, or as a class when expanded; others skip it.

J gene	D gene	clone size	V gene	CDR3 protein	CDR3 DNA
TRBJ1-2	TRBD1	few	TRBV28	CASRTGTNYGYTF	TGTGCCAGCAGGACAGGGACTAACTATGGCTACACCTTC
TRBJ1-2	NA	few	TRBV2	CASSRGPVGGYTF	TGTGCCAGCAGTCGGGGCCCAGTGGGTGGCTACACCTTC
TRBJ2-5	NA	NA	TRBV18	CASNPGGFLLGETQYF	TGTGCCAGCAACCCCGGCGGGTTTCTCCTAGGGGAGACCCAGTACTTC
TRBJ2-6	NA	NA	TRBV7-3	CASSLMGRANVLTF	TGTGCCAGCAGCTTAATGGGCAGGGCCAACGTCCTGACTTTC
TRBJ2-3	NA	NA	TRBV5-1	CASSPLSLADTQYF	TGCGCCAGCAGCCCGCTCTCCTTGGCAGATACGCAGTATTTT
TRBJ2-7	NA	few	TRBV7-2	CASSWGRSASEQYF	TGTGCCAGCAGCTGGGGACGGTCGGCGAGCGAGCAGTACTTC
TRBJ2-2	NA	few	TRBV4-3	CASSQDRAGVGGELFF	TGCGCCAGCAGCCAAGATCGGGCAGGGGTTGGCGGGGAGCTGTTTTTT
TRBJ2-5	NA	few	TRBV7-9	CASSRGGTQVETQYF	TGTGCCAGCAGCCGTGGGGGGACACAGGTAGAGACCCAGTACTTC
TRBJ2-2	NA	NA	TRBV10-3	CAISESTGIRLFF	TGTGCCATCAGTGAGTCTACGGGGATTAGACTGTTTTTT
TRBJ2-5	TRBD2	NA	TRBV5-4	CASSPGPGWSGRGHETQYF	TGTGCCAGCAGCCCCGGTCCAGGTTGGAGCGGGAGAGGGCACGAGACCCAGTACTTC
TRBJ2-2	NA	NA	TRBV28	CASSPQWGHDTGELFF	TGTGCCAGCAGCCCCCAATGGGGGCACGACACCGGGGAGCTGTTTTTT
TRBJ1-1	TRBD1	NA	TRBV9	CASSVTAGTGAGAFF	TGTGCCAGCAGCGTAACCGCCGGGACAGGGGCCGGAGCTTTCTTT
TRBJ2-2	NA	NA	TRBV29-1	CSVGGLAENTGELFF	TGCAGCGTTGGAGGGTTAGCGGAGAACACCGGGGAGCTGTTTTTT
TRBJ2-7	NA	once	TRBV6-6	CASSYLQGGEQYF	TGTGCCAGCAGTTACTTACAGGGAGGCGAGCAGTACTTC
TRBJ2-1	NA	few	TRBV19	CASSPEVGPEYEQFF	TGTGCCAGTAGTCCAGAGGTCGGGCCGGAGTATGAGCAGTTCTTC